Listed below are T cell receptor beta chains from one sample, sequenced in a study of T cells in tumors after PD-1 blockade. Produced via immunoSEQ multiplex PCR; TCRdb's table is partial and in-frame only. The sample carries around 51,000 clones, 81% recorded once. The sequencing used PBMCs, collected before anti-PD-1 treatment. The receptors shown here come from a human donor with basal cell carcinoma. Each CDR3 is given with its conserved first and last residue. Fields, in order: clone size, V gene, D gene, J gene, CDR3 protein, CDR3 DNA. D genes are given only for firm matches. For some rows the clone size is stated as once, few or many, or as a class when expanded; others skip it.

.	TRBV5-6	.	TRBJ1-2	CASSIEDYGYTF	TGTGCCAGCAGCATTGAGGACTATGGCTACACCTTC
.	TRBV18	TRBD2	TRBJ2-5	CASSPSTTGLAGTKTQYF	TGTGCCAGCTCACCATCGACTACTGGACTAGCGGGGACGAAGACCCAGTACTTC
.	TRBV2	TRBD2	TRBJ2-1	CASRGLAGGPAVHEQFF	TGTGCCAGCAGGGGACTAGCGGGGGGGCCGGCGGTCCATGAGCAGTTCTTC
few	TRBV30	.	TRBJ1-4	CAWSVQALSFEKLFF	TGTGCCTGGAGTGTACAGGCCCTTTCATTCGAAAAACTGTTTTTT
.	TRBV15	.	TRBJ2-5	CATSSSYGGPRETQYF	TGTGCCACCAGCTCATCCTACGGGGGCCCAAGAGAGACCCAGTACTTC
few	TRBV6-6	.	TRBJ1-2	CASSTGFYGYTF	TGTGCCAGCAGTACAGGGTTCTATGGCTACACCTTC
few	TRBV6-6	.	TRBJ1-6	CASSPRVNSPLHF	TGTGCCAGCAGCCCAAGGGTTAATTCACCCCTCCACTTT
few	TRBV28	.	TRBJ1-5	CASSLWPSLDSNQPQHF	TGTGCCAGCAGTTTATGGCCCTCCCTGGACAGCAATCAGCCCCAGCATTTT
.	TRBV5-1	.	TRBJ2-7	CASSLSAGAYEQYF	TGCGCCAGCAGCTTGTCGGCAGGGGCCTACGAGCAGTACTTC
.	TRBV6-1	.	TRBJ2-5	CASSEPTFYQETQYF	TGTGCCAGCAGTGAACCGACTTTTTACCAAGAGACCCAGTACTTC
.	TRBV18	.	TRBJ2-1	CASSPEAYNEQFF	TGTGCCAGCTCACCGGAAGCCTACAATGAGCAGTTCTTC